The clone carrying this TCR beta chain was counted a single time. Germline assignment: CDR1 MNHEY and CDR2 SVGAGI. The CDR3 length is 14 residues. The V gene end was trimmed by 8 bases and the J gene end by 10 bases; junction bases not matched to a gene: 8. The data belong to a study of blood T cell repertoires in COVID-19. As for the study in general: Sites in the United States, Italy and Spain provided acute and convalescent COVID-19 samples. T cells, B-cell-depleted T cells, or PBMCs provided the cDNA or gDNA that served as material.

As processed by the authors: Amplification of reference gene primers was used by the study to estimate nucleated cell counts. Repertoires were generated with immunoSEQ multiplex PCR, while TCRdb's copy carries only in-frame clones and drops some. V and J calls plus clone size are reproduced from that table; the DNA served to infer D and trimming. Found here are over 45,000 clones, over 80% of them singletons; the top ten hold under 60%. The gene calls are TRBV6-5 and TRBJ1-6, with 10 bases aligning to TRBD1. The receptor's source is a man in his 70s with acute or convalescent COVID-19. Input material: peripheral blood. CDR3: CASRQTGGDSPLHF. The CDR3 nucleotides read TGTGCCAGCCGACAGACAGGGGGCGACTCACCCCTCCACTTT.